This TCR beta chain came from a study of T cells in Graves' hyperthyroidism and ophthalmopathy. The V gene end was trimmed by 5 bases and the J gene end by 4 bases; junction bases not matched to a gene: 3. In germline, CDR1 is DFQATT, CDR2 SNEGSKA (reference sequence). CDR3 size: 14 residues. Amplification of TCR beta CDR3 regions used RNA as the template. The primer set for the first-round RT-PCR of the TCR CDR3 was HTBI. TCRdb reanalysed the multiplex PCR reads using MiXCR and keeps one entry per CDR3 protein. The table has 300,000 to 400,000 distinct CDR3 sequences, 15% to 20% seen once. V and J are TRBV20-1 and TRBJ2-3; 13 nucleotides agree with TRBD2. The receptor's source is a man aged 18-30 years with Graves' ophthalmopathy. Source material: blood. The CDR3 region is CSAVLAGGPDTQYF. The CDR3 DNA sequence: TGCAGTGCTGTACTAGCGGGGGGGCCAGATACGCAGTATTTT.